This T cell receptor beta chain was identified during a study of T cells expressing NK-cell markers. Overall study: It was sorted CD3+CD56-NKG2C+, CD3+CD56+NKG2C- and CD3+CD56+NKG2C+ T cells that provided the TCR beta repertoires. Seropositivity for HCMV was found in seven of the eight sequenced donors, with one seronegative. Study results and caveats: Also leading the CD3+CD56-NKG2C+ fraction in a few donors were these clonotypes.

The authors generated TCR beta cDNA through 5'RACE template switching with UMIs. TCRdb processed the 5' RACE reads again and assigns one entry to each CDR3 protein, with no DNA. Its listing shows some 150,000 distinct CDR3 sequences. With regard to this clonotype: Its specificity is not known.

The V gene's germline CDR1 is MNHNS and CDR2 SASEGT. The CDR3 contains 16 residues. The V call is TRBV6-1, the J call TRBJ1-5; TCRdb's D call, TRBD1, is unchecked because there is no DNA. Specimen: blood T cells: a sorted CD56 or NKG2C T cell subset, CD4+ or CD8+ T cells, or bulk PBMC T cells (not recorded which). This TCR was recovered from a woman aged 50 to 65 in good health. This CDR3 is CASSWAEPYSNQPQHF.